This T cell receptor (beta chain) appears in the sequencing data of a study of cytomegalovirus exposure and HLA in healthy donors. Study-level findings and limits: Later, TCR association rates were found to vary by HLA locus, highest for DRB1 and lowest for HLA-C. An analysis that came later showed most CMV-associated TCR beta chains appearing HLA-restricted. Highly shared sequence variants in one cluster were likely a sequencing artifact.

Looked up from germline, CDR1 is MDHEN and CDR2 is SYDVKM. V lost 2 bases and J lost 4, with 11 bases in between. This CDR3 spans 15 amino acids. Although they were nominally healthy when sampled, donors likely had unrecorded immune exposures. As for this clone: Its target is not known.

Primers included in the PCR were 60 Vbeta and 13 Jbeta primers. Profiling relied on immunoSEQ multiplex PCR, and the TCRdb table lists in-frame clones only, not all of them. The sample shows over 95,000 clones, less than 80% of them seen only once. The origin of this receptor is a middle-aged woman in good health and CMV-seropositive. V gene TRBV28 combines with J gene TRBJ2-2; tentative D call: TRBD1 (6 bases). Sequenced: PBMCs. CDR3 sequence (DNA): TGTGCCAGCAGTTTAGGGACAACGACCACCGGGGAGCTGTTTTTT. This gives the protein CASSLGTTTTGELFF.